This TCR beta chain emerged from a study of blood T cell repertoires in COVID-19. Whole-study context: PBMCs, B-cell-depleted T cells, or T cells provided the cDNA or gDNA that made up the material.

Source study methods: Amplification from reference gene primers served as the basis for estimated nucleated cell counts. TCRdb's table, derived via immunoSEQ multiplex PCR, lists solely in-frame clones and lacks some. D and trimming come from the DNA, and the V and J calls and clone size come from that table. The data contain some 670,000 clones, 90% of them singletons. The CDR3 has 14 residues. V gave up 4 bases and J gave up 3 bases, with 14 bases separating them. CDR1 and CDR2 (germline): SGDLS, YYNGEE. The clonotype originates from a woman aged 18-30 years with acute or convalescent COVID-19. The sample taken for sequencing was peripheral blood. The chain carries TRBV9 and TRBJ2-7; D may be TRBD1 (5 bases). CDR3 sequence: CASSPQGNLYEQYF. As DNA, the CDR3 is TGTGCCAGCAGCCCTCAGGGTAACCTCTACGAGCAGTACTTC.